The source of this TCR beta chain is a study of human T cells and chemical hapten exposure. Study-wide context: An area of 2 cm by more than 1.5 cm on upper inner arm skin received 2% DPC for sensitization.

This clonotype was counted at least ten times. TCRdb ran MiXCR on the RACE reads and lists one entry per CDR3 protein. The table shows around 330,000 distinct CDR3 sequences, with about 5.4% occurring only once. From germline, CDR1 is SGHDN and CDR2 FVKESK. The V gene lost 3 bases and the J gene lost 5 bases, with 16 bases spanning the gap. The CDR3 loop spans 15 amino acids. Time point here: pre-sensitization, week 0. The treatment here: therapeutic diphenylcyclopropenone sensitization with weekly scalp DPC. Blood draws came first, before each patch test. The sample here was whole blood, taken in connection with sensitization to the hapten diphenylcyclopropenone (DPC). The chain carries TRBV14 and TRBJ1-1, with D possibly matching TRBD1 (6 bases). The sequence was collected from a woman between 18 and 29 years old with alopecia areata. Some clones in this sample may be carry-over from other donors' samples. The CDR3 spells CASSQVAGAGTEAFF. The CDR3 bases are TGTGCCAGCAGCCAGGTGGCAGGGGCTGGGACTGAAGCTTTCTTT.